This T cell receptor (beta chain) originates from a study of T-cell memory formation after mild COVID-19. This CDR3 contains 16 residues. The V end was cut by 0 bases, the J end by 0 bases, with 9 bases between. The germline CDR1 and CDR2 sequences are KGHSH and LQKENI. General study points: Mostly located in CM and EM were contracting CD4+ clones, with contracting CD8+ clones located in EMRA. Some SARS-CoV-2-responding clones were already detected in memory before infection.

The authors produced TCR alpha and TCR beta cDNA libraries with sample barcodes and UMIs by 5'RACE using constant-segment primers. TCRdb reanalysed the 5' RACE reads using MiXCR and keeps one entry per CDR3 protein. This table holds hundreds of thousands of distinct CDR3 sequences, approximately 25% found once. A note on this clonotype: Its antigen is undetermined.

This chain connects TRBV18 to TRBJ2-1; maybe TRBD2 (5 bases). This sequence originates from an adult woman who had mild COVID-19 (a few samples of this study predate the infection). Cell type and time point are not known. The sequencing sample was made of PBMCs or a T cell subset sorted from them (not recorded which). The CDR3 reads CASSPPLAHSYNEQFF. The CDR3 nucleotides are TGTGCCAGCTCACCACCTCTAGCTCACTCCTACAATGAGCAGTTCTTC.